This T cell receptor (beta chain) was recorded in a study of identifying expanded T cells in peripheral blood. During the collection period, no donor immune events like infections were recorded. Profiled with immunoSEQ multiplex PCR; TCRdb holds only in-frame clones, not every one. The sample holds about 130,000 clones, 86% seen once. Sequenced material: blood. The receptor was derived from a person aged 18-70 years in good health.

CDR3 nucleotide sequence: TGTGCCAGCAGTTCGACGGAGAGTGGGGCCAACGTCCTGACTTTC. Its protein is CASSSTESGANVLTF. The J gene is TRBJ2-6, the V gene TRBV5-4; D remains ambiguous. The V end was cut by 5 bases, the J end by 3 bases, with 12 bases between. CDR3 size: 15 residues. CDR1 SGHNT and CDR2 YYREEE come from the germline V gene (reference sequence).